The clone carrying this TCR beta chain showed up many times. Its antigen is not identified. The data belong to a study of T cell repertoires in cytomegalovirus infection. At the level of the study: The public TCR beta signatures pointed to both CMV infection and matching HLA type.

The CDR3 length is 17 residues. Germline V lookup: CDR1 SGHTA, CDR2 FQGNSA. The ends were cut back, 3 bases at V and 1 base at J, with 17 bases in the middle. TCRdb ran MiXCR on the reads and lists one entry per CDR3 protein. The sample contains around 70,000 distinct CDR3 sequences, 4% of which appear only once. General study results and limits: Carriage of CMV together with the relevant HLA was identifiable through cumulative public TCR beta family frequency. CMV-specific TCR beta clonotypes restricted by HLA-C were the ones dominating the ex vivo response.

The chain has TRBV7-2 and TRBJ2-3; the D is unclear. Sequenced material: PBMCs. The sequence was obtained from a human donor in good health (CMV status not recorded). Some clones in this sample may be carry-over from other donors' samples. The CDR3 loop is CASSFSLRMVGTDTQYF. The CDR3 DNA is TGTGCCAGCAGCTTTAGTCTACGTATGGTCGGCACAGATACGCAGTATTTT.